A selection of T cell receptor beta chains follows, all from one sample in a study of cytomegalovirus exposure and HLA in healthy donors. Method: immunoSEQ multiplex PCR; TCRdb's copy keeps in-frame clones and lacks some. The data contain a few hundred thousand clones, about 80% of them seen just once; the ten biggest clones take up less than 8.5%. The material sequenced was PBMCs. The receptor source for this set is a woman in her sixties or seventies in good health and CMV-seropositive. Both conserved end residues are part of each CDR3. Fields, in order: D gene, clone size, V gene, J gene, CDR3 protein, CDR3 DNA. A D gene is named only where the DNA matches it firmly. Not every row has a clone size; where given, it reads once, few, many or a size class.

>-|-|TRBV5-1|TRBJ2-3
CASTSGGGASTDTQYF
TGCGCCAGCACCTCTGGAGGAGGGGCTAGCACAGATACGCAGTATTTT
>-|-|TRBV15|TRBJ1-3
CATSLTGTIRSGNTIYF
TGTGCCACCAGCCTCACCGGGACTATCCGCTCTGGAAACACCATATATTTT
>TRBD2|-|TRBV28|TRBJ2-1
CASSFYAGGHNEQFF
TGTGCCAGCAGTTTTTACGCGGGAGGACACAATGAGCAGTTCTTC
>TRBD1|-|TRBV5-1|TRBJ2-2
CASSFGTGGGTGELFF
TGCGCCAGCAGCTTTGGGACAGGCGGAGGCACCGGGGAGCTGTTTTTT
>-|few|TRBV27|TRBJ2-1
CASSPRRTTRSLEQFF
TGTGCCAGCAGTCCACGAAGGACAACAAGGTCCCTTGAGCAGTTCTTC
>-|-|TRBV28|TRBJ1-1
CASHLPRAGNTEAFF
TGTGCCAGCCATTTACCCAGGGCGGGAAACACTGAAGCTTTCTTT
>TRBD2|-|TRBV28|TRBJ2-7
CASSFGRYEQYF
TGTGCCAGCAGTTTCGGGAGGTACGAGCAGTACTTC
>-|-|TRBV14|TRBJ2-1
CASSQVYGGYNEQFF
TGTGCCAGCAGCCAAGTTTACGGGGGATACAATGAGCAGTTCTTC
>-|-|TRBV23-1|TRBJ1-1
CASSHWAPLGTEAFF
TGCGCCAGCAGTCATTGGGCCCCCCTCGGTACTGAAGCTTTCTTT
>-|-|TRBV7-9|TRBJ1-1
CASSSLILEAFF
TGTGCCAGCAGCTCCTTAATTCTCGAAGCTTTCTTT
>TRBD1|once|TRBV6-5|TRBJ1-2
CASSYSGQGIAGYTF
TGTGCCAGCAGTTACTCCGGACAGGGAATAGCCGGCTACACCTTC
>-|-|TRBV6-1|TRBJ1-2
CASRATRGNYGYTF
TGTGCCAGCAGAGCTACCAGGGGAAACTATGGCTACACCTTC
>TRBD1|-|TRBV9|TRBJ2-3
CASSVDSRGLPDTQYF
TGTGCCAGCAGCGTAGACTCCAGGGGGCTGCCAGATACGCAGTATTTT
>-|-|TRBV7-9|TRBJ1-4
CASSFSQFEKLFF
TGTGCCAGCAGCTTTTCCCAGTTTGAAAAACTGTTTTTT
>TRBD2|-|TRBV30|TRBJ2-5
CAWSVLAGGGTQYF
TGTGCCTGGAGTGTATTGGCGGGAGGGGGAACCCAGTACTTC
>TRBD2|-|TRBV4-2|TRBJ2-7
CASSQGAWEGGYEQYF
TGTGCCAGCAGCCAAGGCGCATGGGAGGGAGGCTACGAGCAGTACTTC
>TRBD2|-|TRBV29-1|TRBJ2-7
CSVPSGTTPYEQYF
TGCAGCGTGCCTAGCGGAACCACCCCTTACGAGCAGTACTTC
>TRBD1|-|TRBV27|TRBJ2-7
CASSRQGAYEQYF
TGTGCCAGCAGTCGGCAGGGGGCATACGAGCAGTACTTC
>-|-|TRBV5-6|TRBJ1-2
CASSTAAHNTYGYTF
TGTGCCAGCAGCACGGCGGCCCACAATACCTATGGCTACACCTTC
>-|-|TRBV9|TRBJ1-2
CASSVGREPGPYGYTF
TGTGCCAGCAGCGTAGGACGGGAACCCGGACCGTATGGCTACACCTTC
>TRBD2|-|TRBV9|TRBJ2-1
CASSAEKGLAGGRAGEQFF
TGTGCCAGCAGCGCCGAAAAGGGACTAGCGGGAGGGCGGGCGGGTGAGCAGTTCTTC
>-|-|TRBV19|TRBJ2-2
CASSMPPGRRRLRAGRIDGELFF
TGTGCCAGTAGTATGCCTCCAGGAAGACGTCGGCTTCGGGCGGGACGGATCGACGGGGAGCTGTTTTTT
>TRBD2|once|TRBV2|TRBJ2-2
CASIRLALNTGELFF
TGTGCCAGCATTCGACTAGCACTGAACACCGGGGAGCTGTTTTTT
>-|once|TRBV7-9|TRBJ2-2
CSGRQNTGELFF
TGTTCCGGTCGACAGAACACCGGGGAGCTGTTTTTT
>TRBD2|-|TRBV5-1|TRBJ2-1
CASSSELGLADLQSSYNEQFF
TGCGCCAGCAGCTCGGAACTGGGACTAGCGGATCTACAGAGCTCCTACAATGAGCAGTTCTTC
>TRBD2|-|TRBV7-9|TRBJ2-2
CSSSLGLAGIGELFF
TGTTCCAGCAGCTTAGGACTAGCGGGAATCGGGGAGCTGTTTTTT
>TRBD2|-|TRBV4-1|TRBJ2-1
CASSPTSGNYNEQFF
TGCGCCAGCAGCCCTACTAGCGGAAACTACAATGAGCAGTTCTTC
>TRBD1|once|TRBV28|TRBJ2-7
CASSSPGTGFEQYF
TGTGCCAGCAGTTCCCCCGGGACAGGGTTCGAGCAGTACTTC
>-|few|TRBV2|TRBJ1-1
CASSLGGGNTEAFF
TGTGCCAGCAGTCTTGGCGGGGGGAACACTGAAGCTTTCTTT
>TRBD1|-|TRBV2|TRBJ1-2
CASSENGRGAYGYTF
TGTGCCAGCAGTGAAAACGGCAGGGGGGCCTATGGCTACACCTTC
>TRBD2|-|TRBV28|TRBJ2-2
CASIFSGRVITGELFF
TGTGCCAGCATATTCAGCGGGAGGGTTATCACCGGGGAGCTGTTTTTT
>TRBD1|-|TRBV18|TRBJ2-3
CASSPGDRSTDTQYF
TGTGCCAGCTCACCCGGGGACAGGAGCACAGATACGCAGTATTTT
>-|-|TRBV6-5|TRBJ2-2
CASRDTNTGELFF
TGTGCCAGCCGGGACACGAACACCGGGGAGCTGTTTTTT
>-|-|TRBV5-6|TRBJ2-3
CASSLGRPDTQYF
TGTGCCAGCAGCCTGGGGCGGCCAGATACGCAGTATTTT
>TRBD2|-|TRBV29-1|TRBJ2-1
CSVGGTSGSLSSYNEQFF
TGCAGCGTTGGCGGGACTAGCGGGAGTCTGAGCTCCTACAATGAGCAGTTCTTC
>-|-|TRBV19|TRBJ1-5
CASSIGWDTIQPQHF
TGTGCCAGTAGTATCGGTTGGGACACCATTCAGCCCCAGCATTTT
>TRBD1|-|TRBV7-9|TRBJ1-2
CASSLGTGQTLTGTF
TGTGCCAGCAGCCTCGGGACAGGCCAGACCCTGACGGGGACCTTC
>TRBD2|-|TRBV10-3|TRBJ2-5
CAISDPGTSGRLGYF
TGTGCCATCAGTGACCCTGGGACTAGCGGGAGGCTAGGGTACTTC
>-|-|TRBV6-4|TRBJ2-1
CASSARRAGRYNEQFF
TGTGCCAGCAGTGCCCGGAGGGCCGGACGCTACAATGAGCAGTTCTTC
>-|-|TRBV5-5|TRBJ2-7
CASSFVYGSDEQYF
TGTGCCAGCAGCTTTGTCTACGGGAGCGACGAGCAGTACTTC
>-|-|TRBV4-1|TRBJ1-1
CASSQASPRGSTEAFF
TGCGCCAGCAGCCAAGCAAGCCCCCGGGGGAGCACTGAAGCTTTCTTT
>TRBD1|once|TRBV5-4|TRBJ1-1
CASSTTDRGDTEAFF
TGTGCCAGCAGCACAACAGACAGGGGTGACACTGAAGCTTTCTTT
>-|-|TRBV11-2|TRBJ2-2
CASRSLGAFNTGELFF
TGTGCCAGCAGATCGTTGGGGGCGTTTAACACCGGGGAGCTGTTTTTT
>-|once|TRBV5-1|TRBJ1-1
CASSPRAIGMNTEAFF
TGCGCCAGCAGCCCGAGGGCGATAGGGATGAACACTGAAGCTTTCTTT
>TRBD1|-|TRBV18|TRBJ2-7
CASSPSTLGTAHEQYF
TGTGCCAGCTCACCATCAACCCTCGGGACAGCTCACGAGCAGTACTTC
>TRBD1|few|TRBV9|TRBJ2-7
CASSVEQGAKQYF
TGTGCCAGCAGCGTAGAGCAGGGGGCGAAGCAGTACTTC
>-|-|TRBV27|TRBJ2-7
CASNVHRAAYEQYF
TGTGCCAGCAACGTCCACAGGGCGGCCTACGAGCAGTACTTC
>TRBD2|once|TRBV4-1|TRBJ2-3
CASSPLFVAGGQRGDTQYF
TGCGCCAGCAGCCCCTTGTTTGTAGCGGGAGGGCAGAGGGGAGATACGCAGTATTTT
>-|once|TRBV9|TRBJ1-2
CASSVGGQNYGYTF
TGTGCCAGCAGCGTAGGAGGGCAGAACTATGGCTACACCTTC
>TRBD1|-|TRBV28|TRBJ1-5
CASSLRDRGPQEPQHF
TGTGCCAGCAGTTTAAGGGACAGGGGGCCGCAGGAGCCCCAGCATTTT
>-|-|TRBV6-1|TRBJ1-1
CASSEGAGLVTEAFF
TGTGCCAGCAGTGAAGGGGCAGGCCTGGTCACTGAAGCTTTCTTT
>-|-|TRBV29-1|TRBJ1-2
CSVGHFYGYTF
TGCAGCGTTGGACACTTCTATGGCTACACCTTC
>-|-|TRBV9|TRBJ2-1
CASSVEGFPGDEQFF
TGTGCCAGCAGCGTAGAGGGGTTTCCCGGAGATGAGCAGTTCTTC
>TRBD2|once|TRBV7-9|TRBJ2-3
CASRSGSTPDTQYF
TGTGCCAGCAGAAGCGGGAGTACTCCAGATACGCAGTATTTT
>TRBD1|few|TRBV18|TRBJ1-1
CASSRTGPEAFF
TGTGCCAGCTCACGGACAGGGCCCGAAGCTTTCTTT
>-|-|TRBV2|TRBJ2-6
CASRGAGANVLTF
TGTGCCAGCAGAGGGGCTGGGGCCAACGTCCTGACTTTC
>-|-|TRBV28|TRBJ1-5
CASSFAGYYSNQPQHF
TGTGCCAGCAGTTTTGCGGGATACTATAGCAATCAGCCCCAGCATTTT